A selection of T cell receptor beta chains follows, all from one sample in a study of OX40 agonist ivuxolimab in advanced cancers. Clones were sequenced by immunoSEQ multiplex PCR, and TCRdb holds only the in-frame ones, with some missing. The sample lists fewer than 100,000 clones, roughly 87% occurring once. Specimen: CD4+ or CD8+ T cells sorted from blood, collected in a trial of the OX40 agonist ivuxolimab. Every receptor here comes from an adult with an advanced solid tumor such as melanoma, head and neck, liver or kidney cancer. The CDR3 runs from the conserved cysteine through the conserved F or W. D genes are given only for firm matches. The listing skips clone size in some rows; elsewhere it reads once, few, many or a size class.

V	J	length	D	size	DNA	CDR3
TRBV19	TRBJ1-2	15	TRBD1	.	TGTGCCAGTAGTATACAGGGGGCAGCTAACTATGGCTACACCTTC	CASSIQGAANYGYTF
TRBV6-1	TRBJ1-6	15	.	once	TGTGCCAGCAGTCGCGGGGTAGTGGATAATTCACCCCTCCACTTT	CASSRGVVDNSPLHF
TRBV18	TRBJ2-1	18	.	.	TGTGCCAGCTCACCAAAATCGACGTTAGGTCGTACGGGAAATGAGCAGTTCTTC	CASSPKSTLGRTGNEQFF
TRBV28	TRBJ2-3	17	TRBD2	.	TGTGCCAGCAGCCGACGACTAGCGGGGGCCGGCACAGATACGCAGTATTTT	CASSRRLAGAGTDTQYF
TRBV7-4	TRBJ2-7	13	.	.	TGTGCCAGCAGCGACGGACAAGCCTACGAGCAGTACTTC	CASSDGQAYEQYF
TRBV28	TRBJ1-1	11	.	few	TGTGCCAGCAGCATATACACTGAAGCTTTCTTT	CASSIYTEAFF
TRBV2	TRBJ1-5	17	.	once	TGTGCCAGCAGTCCGGACCGCTTCCCTGGGGGCAATCAGCCCCAGCATTTT	CASSPDRFPGGNQPQHF
TRBV2	TRBJ1-2	13	.	.	TGTGCCAGCAGTGAAGCCAGTATCTATGGCTACACCTTC	CASSEASIYGYTF
TRBV14	TRBJ1-2	17	.	once	TGTGCCAGCAGCCAAGATATCCGAGGGCAGGGGAGAAATGGCTACACCTTC	CASSQDIRGQGRNGYTF
TRBV25-1	TRBJ1-4	15	.	.	TGTGCCAGCAGTGGAAGGGGAGCGGGTAATGAAAAACTGTTTTTT	CASSGRGAGNEKLFF
TRBV5-1	TRBJ2-7	14	.	.	TGCGCCAGCAGCCCCGCCCCAGGCCCCTACGAGCAGTACTTC	CASSPAPGPYEQYF
TRBV11-2	TRBJ2-3	14	TRBD1	.	TGTGCCAGCAGCATAGGGGGCAAGGTAGATACGCAGTATTTT	CASSIGGKVDTQYF
TRBV6-5	TRBJ1-1	13	.	.	TGTGCCAGCAGTCCAACAGCGTACACTGAAGCTTTCTTT	CASSPTAYTEAFF
TRBV6-5	TRBJ1-2	15	TRBD1	.	TGTGCCAGCAGTGGACAGGGGGCTGGGGACTATGGCTACACCTTC	CASSGQGAGDYGYTF
TRBV7-9	TRBJ1-4	15	.	.	TGTGCCAGCAGCACCCGACAGACGATTAATGAAAAACTGTTTTTT	CASSTRQTINEKLFF
TRBV5-8	TRBJ1-6	14	TRBD1	.	TGTGCCAGCAGGCGAAGAGTAACAGGGGATCCCCTCCACTTT	CASRRRVTGDPLHF
TRBV6-5	TRBJ2-3	16	.	.	TGTGCCAGCAGTTACTCTTTTGGGTTTGTAGCAGATACGCAGTATTTT	CASSYSFGFVADTQYF
TRBV6-5	TRBJ2-4	15	TRBD1	.	TGTGCCAGCAGTTACCGACAGGGGGCCAAAAACATTCAGTACTTC	CASSYRQGAKNIQYF
TRBV5-4	TRBJ2-7	12	.	.	TGTGCCAGCAGCGGGAGGGGGTACGAGCAGTACTTC	CASSGRGYEQYF
TRBV28	TRBJ1-1	14	.	.	TGTGCCAGCCAGACCTTAGACAGGAACACTGAAGCTTTCTTT	CASQTLDRNTEAFF
TRBV9	TRBJ2-2	15	.	.	TGTGCCAGCAGCCCGAGGGTAGCGAACACCGGGGAGCTGTTTTTT	CASSPRVANTGELFF
TRBV7-2	TRBJ2-2	17	.	.	TGTGCCAGCAGCTTAGCGCTGGGGGAGGCCAACACCGGGGAGCTGTTTTTT	CASSLALGEANTGELFF
TRBV19	TRBJ1-1	15	TRBD1	.	TGTGCCAGTAGTATATATCAGGGGGTGGTCCGGGCAGCTTTCTTT	CASSIYQGVVRAAFF
TRBV7-9	TRBJ2-5	18	TRBD2	.	TGTGCCAGCAGGCCCGGACTAGCGGGAGGCCCATGGCAAGAGACCCAGTACTTC	CASRPGLAGGPWQETQYF
TRBV5-3	TRBJ1-5	13	.	.	TGTGCCAGCAGCTTGTGGGGCAATCAGCCCCAGCATTTT	CASSLWGNQPQHF
TRBV9	TRBJ2-1	19	TRBD2	.	TGTGCCAGCAGCGTAGAATGGCTTGGGACTAGCGGGAGGGCCCCTGAGCAGTTCTTC	CASSVEWLGTSGRAPEQFF
TRBV5-1	TRBJ2-3	17	.	.	TGCGCCAGCAGCCCCACCAATACGGGACCCGGCACAGATACGCAGTATTTT	CASSPTNTGPGTDTQYF
TRBV7-2	TRBJ1-1	17	.	few	TGTGCCAGCAGCTTAGTGTGGGGAGGATCTCGAAACACTGAAGCTTTCTTT	CASSLVWGGSRNTEAFF
TRBV5-6	TRBJ2-7	15	TRBD1	.	TGTGCCAGCAGCCCGGACAGGGGGCTTGGGTACGAGCAGTACTTC	CASSPDRGLGYEQYF
TRBV7-9	TRBJ2-2	17	TRBD2	.	TGTGCCAGCAGCATACGATCGGGACTAGGGGCCCTAGGGGAGCTGTTTTTT	CASSIRSGLGALGELFF
TRBV11-3	TRBJ2-2	17	.	.	TGTGCCAGCAGCTTAGGGGCAGCCGGTAGCCTTACCGGGGAGCTGTTTTTT	CASSLGAAGSLTGELFF
TRBV4-2	TRBJ1-1	16	.	once	TGTGCCAGCAGCCAAGGACTGCAGGGCGGAGTGACTGAAGCTTTCTTT	CASSQGLQGGVTEAFF
TRBV30	TRBJ1-5	13	TRBD1	.	TGTGCCTGGGCCCGACAGGGTCCTCAGCCCCAGCATTTT	CAWARQGPQPQHF